These 21 T cell receptor beta chains originate from one sample sequenced in a study of T-cell memory formation after mild COVID-19. Each CDR3 protein is one row after TCRdb ran MiXCR on the 5' RACE reads. The sample has about 430,000 distinct CDR3 sequences; 24% are singletons. Sequencing was done on a sample of PBMCs or a T cell subset sorted from them (not recorded which). The source of these receptors is an adult woman who had mild COVID-19 (a few samples of this study predate the infection). Cell type and time point are not known.

In this sample, this clonotype turned up a few times. The V and J genes are TRBV7-2 and TRBJ2-1, with D unclear. Trimming pared 0 bases from V and 5 bases from J, leaving 8 bases between. Germline CDR1 and CDR2: SGHTA and FQGNSA. This CDR3 is built from 14 residues. The CDR3 region is CASSLASSNNEQFF. As DNA, the CDR3 is TGTGCCAGCAGCTTAGCGAGTTCAAACAATGAGCAGTTCTTC.

This chain uses TRBV24-1 with TRBJ1-4; unclear D gene. From germline, CDR1 is KGHDR and CDR2 SFDVKD. This CDR3 is built from 11 residues. Trimming removed 1 base at V and 10 bases at J, with 3 bases between. The CDR3 region has the DNA TGTGCCACCAGTGATTTTGGAAAACTGTTTTTT. It is translated as CATSDFGKLFF.

CDR3 DNA sequence: TGTGCCAGCAGTCCTAGCGGCCGGTATCCCCCAGATACGCAGTATTTT. Its protein product is CASSPSGRYPPDTQYF. The chain recombines TRBV12-3 or TRBV12-4 with TRBJ2-3; 7 positions agree with TRBD2. The CDR3 totals 16 residues. V trimming: 5 bases; J trimming: 4 bases; junction bases outside the gene matches: 12.

V and J are TRBV6-2 or TRBV6-3 and TRBJ2-1, with 8 bases aligning to TRBD1. Per germline, CDR1 MNHEY and CDR2 SVGEGT. With 8 bases clipped from V and 0 bases from J, the junction kept 9 bases outside the gene matches. The CDR3 length is 16 residues. The DNA for the CDR3 is TGTGCCAGCGAAAACCCGACAGGGGACTCCTACAATGAGCAGTTCTTC. It yields the protein CASENPTGDSYNEQFF.

About this clonotype itself: Given the absence of the conserved phenylalanine or tryptophan at the CDR3 end, a read error is likely. CDR3 sequence (DNA): TGTGCCAGCAGTTTCGTCGGGACTGAAGCTTTCTTA. This gives the protein CASSFVGTEAFL. This chain links TRBV27 with TRBJ1-1; no clear D. Trimming pared 3 bases from V and 5 bases from J, leaving 7 bases between. In germline, CDR1 is MNHEY, CDR2 SMNVEV (reference sequence). The CDR3 has 12 residues.

This chain links TRBV11-2 with TRBJ2-3; 7 nucleotides line up with TRBD1. V lost 5 bases and J lost 2; bases outside the gene matches: 10. The germline V gene encodes CDR1 SGHAT and CDR2 FQNNGV. The length of the CDR3 is 16 residues. CDR3 in amino acids: CASSQGWDRNTDTQYF. Here the CDR3 DNA reads TGTGCCAGCAGCCAAGGTTGGGACAGAAACACAGATACGCAGTATTTT.

A few counts support this clonotype. The V call is TRBV7-2, the J call TRBJ2-1, with 12 bases matching TRBD1. Per the germline V gene, CDR1 is SGHTA and CDR2 is FQGNSA. The J segment lost 7 bases and the V segment lost 5 bases, leaving 6 bases of the junction unmatched. The CDR3 covers 15 residues. The CDR3 nucleotides read TGTGCCAGCAGCCCCCGGGACAGGGGGCAGAATGAGCAGTTCTTC. Translation: CASSPRDRGQNEQFF.

This chain joins TRBV7-2 and TRBJ1-2; 10 bases line up with TRBD1. Per the germline V gene, CDR1 is SGHTA and CDR2 is FQGNSA. The V and J ends lost 5 bases and 5 bases, in that order; junction bases with no gene match: 8. The CDR3 has 15 amino acids. The CDR3 nucleotides are TGTGCCAGCAGCCCTCGGGGGACAGGGGCATATGGCTACACCTTC. Its protein product is CASSPRGTGAYGYTF.

This chain's CDR3 is CASSLSVPTDTQYF. CDR3 DNA sequence: TGCGCCAGCAGCTTGAGTGTCCCCACAGATACGCAGTATTTT. The chain recombines TRBV5-1 with TRBJ2-3; D unresolved. This CDR3 is 14 amino acids long. Germline assignment: CDR1 SGHRS and CDR2 YFSETQ. V lost 1 base, J lost 2 bases, and 8 bases lay in between.

This clonotype was counted a few times. The chain joins TRBV24-1 to TRBJ2-7; perhaps TRBD2 as D (6 bases). The CDR3 runs to 14 residues. The germline V gene has CDR1 KGHDR and CDR2 SFDVKD. Trimming shortened V by 6 bases and J by 6 bases, and 17 bases separated the two germline ends. The CDR3 DNA reads as TGTGCCACCAGTCCCGGCGGGGCCAACTCCGAGCAGTACTTC. This codes for CATSPGGANSEQYF.

The V call is TRBV11-1, the J call TRBJ2-3; D is undetermined. The CDR3 contains 13 residues. The V gene's germline CDR1 is SGHAT and CDR2 FQDESV (reference sequence). Trimming took 5 bases from V and 5 from J, leaving 11 bases between them. CDR3 amino acids: CASSPHSLDTQYF. CDR3 DNA: TGTGCCAGCAGCCCCCACTCGTTAGATACGCAGTATTTT.

V is TRBV29-1 and J is TRBJ1-1, with D possibly being TRBD1 (6 bases). CDR3 length: 12 amino acids. The V gene lost 7 bases and the J gene lost 0 bases, with 9 bases spanning the gap. CDR1 and CDR2 (germline): SQVTM, ANQGSEA. The CDR3 DNA reads as TGCAGCGCCCGGGACATGAACACTGAAGCTTTCTTT. Its protein is CSARDMNTEAFF.

The genes are TRBV10-3 and TRBJ1-5, with D possibly being TRBD1 (6 bases). CDR1 and CDR2 (germline): ENHRY, SYGVKD. V lost 9 bases and J 5 bases, leaving 11 bases between the germline ends. CDR3 length equals 12 residues. CDR3 residues: CAIHREDQPQHF. In DNA, the CDR3 is TGTGCCATACACAGGGAAGATCAGCCCCAGCATTTT.

There are many counts of this clonotype. This chain connects TRBV7-3 to TRBJ1-2, with 10 bases fitting TRBD1. V lost 5 bases, J lost 8 bases, and 32 bases stayed unmatched. The CDR3 has 22 residues. CDR1 is SGHTA, CDR2 FQGTGA, per germline. The CDR3 loop is CASSPSLFFSGTGEGERRGYTF. As DNA, the CDR3 is TGTGCCAGCAGCCCATCCTTATTCTTTTCCGGGACAGGGGAGGGAGAACGTAGAGGCTACACCTTC.

CDR3 DNA sequence: TGTGCCAGCAGCCCTAGCGGGGGGGCCCACGAGCAGTACTTC. It yields the protein CASSPSGGAHEQYF. V and J are TRBV12-3 or TRBV12-4 and TRBJ2-7; 12 bases agree with TRBD2. The V gene end was trimmed by 6 bases and the J gene end by 5 bases; junction bases not matched to a gene: 5. The CDR3 has 14 residues.

This clonotype was recorded a few times. This chain links TRBV27 with TRBJ2-5; 7 nucleotides match TRBD2. The ends lost 5 bases at V and 5 bases at J; junction bases unmatched: 8. Germline CDR1 reads MNHEY; CDR2 reads SMNVEV (reference sequence). The CDR3 loop spans 14 amino acids. The CDR3 DNA is TGTGCCAGCAGTCGGGGCGGGGGAAGGGAGACCCAGTACTTC. Protein sequence: CASSRGGGRETQYF.

V and J are TRBV7-2 and TRBJ2-5; 12 nucleotides align to TRBD2. The CDR3 is 16 amino acids. Germline V CDR1 and CDR2: SGHTA, FQGNSA. V lost 5 bases and J lost 4; bases outside the gene matches: 8. The CDR3 here is CASSPEGLAGLETQYF. CDR3 sequence (DNA): TGTGCCAGCAGCCCAGAGGGACTAGCGGGTTTAGAGACCCAGTACTTC.

This clonotype was detected only a few times. The V gene is TRBV4-2, the J gene TRBJ2-5; 8 bases match TRBD2. The CDR3 is made up of 14 amino acids. The ends lost 2 bases at V and 3 bases at J; junction bases unmatched: 2. From germline, CDR1 is LGHNA and CDR2 YNFKEQ. CDR3 protein: CASSQWTSKETQYF. In DNA, the CDR3 is TGTGCCAGCAGCCAATGGACTAGCAAAGAGACCCAGTACTTC.

Many counts were recorded for this clonotype. The chain combines TRBV6-2 or TRBV6-3 with TRBJ2-1; 8 bases match TRBD2. The CDR3 is 16 amino acids. V gave up 4 bases and J gave up 4 bases; unmatched junction bases: 9. Per germline, CDR1 MNHEY and CDR2 SVGEGT. CDR3 DNA sequence: TGTGCCAGCAGTTCCCCAGTAGCGGGACGTTACAATGAGCAGTTCTTC. Translation gives CASSSPVAGRYNEQFF.

This CDR3 is CAISASGRPTSTDTQYF. CDR3 bases: TGTGCCATCAGTGCAAGCGGGCGACCCACTAGCACAGATACGCAGTATTTT. V gene TRBV10-3 combines with J gene TRBJ2-3; perhaps TRBD2 as D (6 bases). In germline, CDR1 is ENHRY, CDR2 SYGVKD. V was pared by 4 bases and J by 0 bases, with 17 bases between. The CDR3 consists of 17 residues.

This clonotype was recorded a few times. The rearrangement links TRBV3-1 to TRBJ1-2; D is unresolved. Germline CDR1 is LGHDT and CDR2 is YNNKEL (reference sequence). This CDR3 has 13 residues. V gave up 0 bases and J gave up 4 bases, with 6 bases separating them. The chain's CDR3 is CASSQESTYGYTF. Here the CDR3 DNA reads TGTGCCAGCAGCCAAGAGTCCACCTATGGCTACACCTTC.